The 27 T cell receptor beta chains below come from one sample, sequenced in a study of blood T cell repertoires in COVID-19. The protocol was immunoSEQ multiplex PCR, while the TCRdb copy is restricted to in-frame clones and leaves out a portion. The table lists 84,000 or so clones, approximately 86% of them singletons, with around 6.6% in the top ten. Material: peripheral blood. Receptors originate from a man aged 65 to 85 with acute or convalescent COVID-19.

This rearrangement joins TRBV11-1 to TRBJ1-1; D is ambiguous. Germline CDR1 and CDR2: SGHAT and FQDESV (reference sequence). With 5 bases removed from V and 10 bases from J, the gap between germline ends came to 14 bases. The CDR3 extends over 12 amino acids. As DNA, the CDR3 is TGTGCCAGCAGCCTAAGACCCGAGGCAGCTTTCTTT. Translation: CASSLRPEAAFF.

The genes are TRBV5-1 and TRBJ2-1; no definite D call. The germline V gene encodes CDR1 SGHRS and CDR2 YFSETQ. V was pared by 0 bases and J by 0 bases, with 7 bases between. This CDR3 region has 15 residues. This CDR3 is CASSLVRSSYNEQFF. DNA for the CDR3: TGCGCCAGCAGCTTGGTGCGGAGCTCCTACAATGAGCAGTTCTTC. Using reference TRBV5-1 and TRBJ2-1 for the parts outside the CDR3, the full variable domain is KAGVTQTPRYLIKTRGQQVTLSCSPISGHRSVSWYQQTPGQGLQFLFEYFSETQRNKGNFPGRFSGRQFSNSRSEMNVSTLELGDSALYLCASSLVRSSYNEQFFGPGTRLTVL.

J is TRBJ2-2 and V is TRBV11-3; 9 nucleotides line up with TRBD1. The J segment lost 3 bases and the V segment lost 5 bases, leaving 4 bases of the junction unmatched. Germline assignment: CDR1 SGHNT and CDR2 YENEEA. CDR3 size: 15 residues. For the CDR3, the DNA is TGTGCCAGCAGCCGGACAGGGGTTGACACCGGGGAGCTGTTTTTT. Its translation: CASSRTGVDTGELFF.

V is TRBV7-3 and J is TRBJ2-1, with 7 nucleotides matching TRBD2. CDR1 and CDR2 from the germline V gene are SGHTA and FQGTGA. J was trimmed by 8 bases and V by 5 bases; bases with no gene match: 15. CDR3 length: 16 residues. CDR3 protein: CASSARAGLGYDEQFF. In nucleotides, the CDR3 is TGTGCCAGCAGCGCCCGCGCCGGACTAGGGTATGATGAGCAGTTCTTC. The whole variable domain, remainder taken from reference TRBV7-3 and TRBJ2-1, is GAGVSQTPSNKVTEKGKYVELRCDPISGHTALYWYRQSLGQGPEFLIYFQGTGAADDSGLPNDRFFAVRPEGSVSTLKIQRTERGDSAVYLCASSARAGLGYDEQFFGPGTRLTVL.

The rearrangement uses TRBV28 and TRBJ1-5; D unresolved. V was shortened by 3 bases and J by 5 bases, with 5 bases between the two germline ends. The CDR3 consists of 12 residues. Germline lookup yields CDR1 MDHEN and CDR2 SYDVKM. In DNA, the CDR3 is TGTGCCAGCAGTTTCCTTGATCAGCCCCAGCATTTT. This translates into CASSFLDQPQHF.

This chain joins TRBV6-5 and TRBJ2-2; 7 nucleotides align to TRBD2. CDR3 length: 15 residues. Unmatched junction bases numbered 6, after V lost 4 bases and J lost 4 bases. CDR1 is MNHEY and CDR2 is SVGAGI in the germline V gene. The CDR3 coding sequence is TGTGCCAGCAGTTTAGGACTAGTTTCCACCGGGGAGCTGTTTTTT. This codes for CASSLGLVSTGELFF.

V is TRBV11-3 and J is TRBJ2-1; TRBD1 matches at 8 bases. V was pared by 0 bases and J by 4 bases, with 2 bases of the junction left unmatched. This CDR3 spans 15 amino acids. Germline assignment: CDR1 SGHNT and CDR2 YENEEA. The CDR3 here is CASSLEWTGYNEQFF. The CDR3 coding sequence is TGTGCCAGCAGCTTAGAATGGACAGGGTACAATGAGCAGTTCTTC. The whole variable domain, remainder taken from reference TRBV11-3 and TRBJ2-1, is EAGVVQSPRYKIIEKKQPVAFWCNPISGHNTLYWYLQNLGQGPELLIRYENEEAVDDSQLPKDRFSAERLKGVDSTLKIQPAELGDSAVYLCASSLEWTGYNEQFFGPGTRLTVL.

A few counts support this clone. The chain couples TRBV19 to TRBJ1-5, with a possible D match to TRBD1 (5 bases). V dropped 9 bases and J dropped 1 base, with 13 bases sitting between them. The CDR3 is 14 amino acids. CDR1 and CDR2 (germline): LNHDA, SQIVND (reference sequence). CDR3 in DNA: TGTGCCAGCAAATGGGGGGACAGCAATCAGCCCCAGCATTTT. This gives the protein CASKWGDSNQPQHF.

This chain joins TRBV29-1 and TRBJ1-5; maybe TRBD1 (6 bases). Germline CDR1 SQVTM, CDR2 ANQGSEA. Trimming cost V 4 bases and J 5 bases, with 18 bases left between them. The CDR3 runs 15 residues. The CDR3 is CSVGIGGAGDQPQHF. In nucleotides, the CDR3 is TGCAGCGTTGGAATAGGGGGGGCCGGAGATCAGCCCCAGCATTTT.

The V gene is TRBV19, the J gene TRBJ1-6; perhaps TRBD1 as D (5 bases). The CDR3 spans 16 residues. Trimming cost V 7 bases and J 5 bases, with 18 bases left between them. The germline CDR1 and CDR2 sequences are LNHDA and SQIVND (reference sequence). CDR3 in DNA: TGTGCCAGTACCGACCGGGACGGGACTAATAATTCACCCCTCCACTTT. Amino acid sequence: CASTDRDGTNNSPLHF.

V and J are TRBV6-1 and TRBJ2-1; D possibly corresponds to TRBD2 (5 bases). Trimming took off 0 bases at V and 6 bases at J, with 18 bases between the two ends. Germline V gene data show CDR1 as MNHNS and CDR2 as SASEGT. This CDR3 is 17 amino acids long. In nucleotides, the CDR3 is TGTGCCAGCAGTGAAGCGCTTAGACTACTCTTCGGCAATGAGCAGTTCTTC. Encoded protein: CASSEALRLLFGNEQFF.

The V and J genes are TRBV7-9 and TRBJ2-7; 9 positions match TRBD1. This CDR3 spans 15 amino acids. Germline loops: CDR1 SEHNR, CDR2 FQNEAQ (reference sequence). The trim removed 5 bases at V and 2 bases at J, leaving 7 bases unmatched. The CDR3: CASSGQGSPTYEQYF. The CDR3 nucleotides are TGTGCCAGCAGCGGACAGGGGTCCCCTACCTACGAGCAGTACTTC.

This clone was counted a single time. The V and J genes are TRBV12-5 and TRBJ1-4; 9 nucleotides agree with TRBD1. V dropped 7 bases and J dropped 0; count of bases not matched to a gene: 9. CDR3 length equals 17 residues. Germline assignment: CDR1 LGHNT and CDR2 FRNRAP. The chain's CDR3 is CASVPLDRGATNEKLFF. CDR3 bases: TGTGCTAGTGTCCCTCTGGACAGGGGCGCAACTAATGAAAAACTGTTTTTT.

The J gene is TRBJ1-1, the V gene TRBV28, with D possibly matching TRBD1 (5 bases). The germline gives CDR1 MDHEN, CDR2 SYDVKM. V gave up 3 bases and J gave up 1 base, with 18 bases separating them. This CDR3 has 17 amino acids. The CDR3 nucleotides are TGTGCCAGCAGTTTCATTGGCAGGGTTAAATGGAACACTGAAGCTTTCTTT. It codes for CASSFIGRVKWNTEAFF.

The CDR3 nucleotides are TGTGCCAGCAGTAAAGAGCGGGGTAGCTCCTACGAGCAGTACTTC. Translated: CASSKERGSSYEQYF. The chain uses TRBV7-6 and TRBJ2-7; 7 bases are shared with TRBD2. The CDR3 totals 15 residues. Unmatched junction bases numbered 8, after V lost 6 bases and J lost 0 bases. Germline V gene lookup returns CDR1 SGHVS and CDR2 FNYEAQ.

The rearrangement joins TRBV30 to TRBJ1-2; the D is unclear. This CDR3 is built from 14 residues. Germline-derived CDR1 and CDR2 are GTSNPN and SVGIG (reference sequence). Trimming stripped 3 bases from V and 0 bases from J, with 11 bases between. The CDR3 DNA reads TGTGCCTGGAGGCAGTGGAGTACTAACTATGGCTACACCTTC. It encodes CAWRQWSTNYGYTF. Full variable domain (outside the CDR3, taken from reference TRBV30 and TRBJ1-2): SQTIHQWPATLVQPVGSPLSLECTVEGTSNPNLYWYRQAAGRGLQLLFYSVGIGQISSEVPQNLSASRPQDRQFILSSKKLLLSDSGFYLCAWRQWSTNYGYTFGSGTRLTVV.

The rearrangement uses TRBV5-5 and TRBJ2-7, with 7 bases lining up with TRBD2. Germline CDR1 SGHKS, CDR2 YYEKEE (reference sequence). V was clipped by 0 bases and J by 1 base; unmatched bases: 4. The CDR3 length is 15 residues. Written as DNA, the CDR3 is TGTGCCAGCAGCTTGGCCGCGGGGGTTTCCTACGAGCAGTACTTC. This sequence encodes CASSLAAGVSYEQYF.

This chain connects TRBV7-9 to TRBJ2-2, with D possibly being TRBD2 (7 bases). The V gene's germline CDR1 is SEHNR and CDR2 FQNEAQ (reference sequence). V lost 10 bases, J lost 5 bases, and 14 bases lay in between. CDR3 length: 13 amino acids. CDR3 amino acids: CATGRGGTGELFF. The CDR3, as DNA: TGTGCCACCGGCAGGGGAGGGACCGGGGAGCTGTTTTTT.

The chain couples TRBV3-1 (or the pseudogene TRBV3-2) to TRBJ2-5; 11 bases agree with TRBD2. CDR3 length: 17 amino acids. Germline CDR1 and CDR2: LGHDT and YNNKEL (reference sequence). V lost 1 base to trimming and J lost 5 bases; unmatched junction nucleotides: 9. In DNA, the CDR3 is TGTGCCAGCAGCCAAGGGTTATTAGCGGGGGGGCGGGAGACCCAGTACTTC. Its protein is CASSQGLLAGGRETQYF.

The chain couples TRBV18 to TRBJ1-5, with a weak D call TRBD1 (5 bases). The V gene's germline CDR1 is KGHSH and CDR2 LQKENI. The CDR3 is made up of 14 amino acids. V gave up 3 bases and J gave up 6 bases, with 12 bases separating them. CDR3 residues: CASSPGTVFQPQHF. Written as DNA, the CDR3 is TGTGCCAGCTCACCTGGGACTGTCTTTCAGCCCCAGCATTTT.

This clone has a handful of counts. J is TRBJ1-5 and V is TRBV5-6; tentative D call: TRBD1 (5 bases). Germline CDR1 SGHDT, CDR2 YYEEEE. The ends were cut back, 0 bases at V and 3 bases at J, with 10 bases in the middle. The CDR3 has 15 residues. CDR3: CASSLGQLNNQPQHF. CDR3 sequence (DNA): TGTGCCAGCAGCTTGGGACAGCTTAACAATCAGCCCCAGCATTTT.

This chain uses TRBV19 with TRBJ2-7, with D hard to call. V lost 4 bases, J lost 0 bases, and 13 bases lay in between. The length of the CDR3 is 15 residues. Germline-derived CDR1 and CDR2 are LNHDA and SQIVND (reference sequence). The CDR3 nucleotides are TGTGCCAGTAGTACGACCGACATAGGCTCCTACGAGCAGTACTTC. This sequence encodes CASSTTDIGSYEQYF.

This clone was seen a handful of times. V and J are TRBV2 and TRBJ2-7, with TRBD2 matching 13 bases. After removal of 4 bases from V and 3 bases from J, the junction contained 15 bases not matched to a gene. This CDR3 comprises 19 residues. Germline V gene data show CDR1 as SNHLY and CDR2 as FYNNEI. This chain's CDR3 is CASSVTTGLAGDPLYEQYF. In DNA form, the CDR3 reads TGTGCCAGCAGTGTCACTACCGGACTAGCGGGAGACCCGCTCTACGAGCAGTACTTC.

This chain uses TRBV21-1 with TRBJ2-1; the D call in the table, TRBD2, was not verified against the DNA. TRBV21-1 is a pseudogene segment. The CDR3 covers 16 residues. The CDR3 DNA sequence: TGTGCAACGCGGTGGAATGGGACTAGTGGGGACAATGAGCAGTTCTTC. This translates into CATRWNGTSGDNEQFF.

The chain couples TRBV5-1 to TRBJ1-1, with TRBD1 identical over 11 bases. The V gene end was trimmed by 4 bases and the J gene end by 4 bases; junction bases not matched to a gene: 9. The CDR3 loop spans 16 amino acids. Germline V gene data show CDR1 as SGHRS and CDR2 as YFSETQ. The chain's CDR3 is CASSLRDRGSVTEAFF. The CDR3 DNA reads TGCGCCAGCAGCCTCCGGGACAGGGGGTCGGTCACTGAAGCTTTCTTT. Together with reference TRBV5-1 and TRBJ1-1, the CDR3 gives the full variable domain: KAGVTQTPRYLIKTRGQQVTLSCSPISGHRSVSWYQQTPGQGLQFLFEYFSETQRNKGNFPGRFSGRQFSNSRSEMNVSTLELGDSALYLCASSLRDRGSVTEAFFGQGTRLTVV.

The CDR3 here is CASRQTGGEAFF. Written as DNA, the CDR3 is TGTGCCAGCAGGCAAACAGGGGGTGAAGCTTTCTTT. The chain combines TRBV7-9 with TRBJ1-1, with 8 bases fitting TRBD1. Losses at the gene ends were 6 bases for V and 7 bases for J; bases not matched to a gene: 4. The CDR3 length is 12 residues. Germline assignment: CDR1 SEHNR and CDR2 FQNEAQ (reference sequence).

The rearrangement joins TRBV7-9 to TRBJ1-2, with 9 bases identical to TRBD1. The CDR3 extends over 13 amino acids. The germline V gene has CDR1 SEHNR and CDR2 FQNEAQ (reference sequence). J lost 3 bases, V lost 5 bases, and 1 base had no gene match. The CDR3 loop is CASSGDRDYGYTF. The CDR3 DNA reads as TGTGCCAGCAGCGGGGACAGGGACTATGGCTACACCTTC.